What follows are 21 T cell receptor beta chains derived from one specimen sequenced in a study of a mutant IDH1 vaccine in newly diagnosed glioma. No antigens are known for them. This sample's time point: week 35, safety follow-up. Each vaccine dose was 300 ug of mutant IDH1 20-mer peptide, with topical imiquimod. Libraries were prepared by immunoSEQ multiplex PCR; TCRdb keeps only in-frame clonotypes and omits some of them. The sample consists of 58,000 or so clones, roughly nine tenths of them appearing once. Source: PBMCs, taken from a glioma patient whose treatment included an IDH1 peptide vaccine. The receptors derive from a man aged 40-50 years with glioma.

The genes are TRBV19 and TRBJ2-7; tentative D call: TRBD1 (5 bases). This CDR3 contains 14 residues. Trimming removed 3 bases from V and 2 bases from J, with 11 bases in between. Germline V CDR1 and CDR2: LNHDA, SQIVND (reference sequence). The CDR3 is CASSISPGPYEQYF. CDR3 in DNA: TGTGCCAGTAGTATCAGCCCAGGGCCCTACGAGCAGTACTTC.

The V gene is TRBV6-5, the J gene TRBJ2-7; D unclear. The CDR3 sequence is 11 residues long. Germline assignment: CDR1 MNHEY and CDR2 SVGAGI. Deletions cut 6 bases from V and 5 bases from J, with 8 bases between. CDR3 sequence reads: CASSQLHEQYF. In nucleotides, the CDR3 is TGTGCCAGCAGCCAACTCCACGAGCAGTACTTC.

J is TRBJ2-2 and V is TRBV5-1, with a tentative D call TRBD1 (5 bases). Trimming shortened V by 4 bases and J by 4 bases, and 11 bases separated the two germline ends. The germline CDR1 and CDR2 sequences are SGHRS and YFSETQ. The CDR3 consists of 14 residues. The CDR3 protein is CASSAYRTTGELFF. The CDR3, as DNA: TGCGCCAGCAGCGCCTACAGGACCACCGGGGAGCTGTTTTTT.

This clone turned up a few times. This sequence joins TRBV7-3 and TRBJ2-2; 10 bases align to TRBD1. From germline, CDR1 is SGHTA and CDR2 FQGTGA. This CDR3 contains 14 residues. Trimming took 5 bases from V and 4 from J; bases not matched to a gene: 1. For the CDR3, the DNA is TGTGCCAGCAGCCGGGACAGGGGCACCGGGGAGCTGTTTTTT. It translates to CASSRDRGTGELFF.

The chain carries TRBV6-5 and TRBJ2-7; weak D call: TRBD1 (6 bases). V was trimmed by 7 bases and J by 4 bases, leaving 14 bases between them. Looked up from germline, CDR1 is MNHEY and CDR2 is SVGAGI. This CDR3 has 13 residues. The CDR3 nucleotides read TGTGCCAGCACACCGGCAGGGGAGTACGAGCAGTACTTC. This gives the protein CASTPAGEYEQYF.

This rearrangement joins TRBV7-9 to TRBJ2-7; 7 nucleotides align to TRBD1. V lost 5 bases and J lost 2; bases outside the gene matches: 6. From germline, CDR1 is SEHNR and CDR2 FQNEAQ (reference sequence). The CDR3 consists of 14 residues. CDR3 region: CASSPDRNPYEQYF. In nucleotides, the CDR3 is TGTGCCAGCAGCCCGGACAGGAACCCCTACGAGCAGTACTTC.

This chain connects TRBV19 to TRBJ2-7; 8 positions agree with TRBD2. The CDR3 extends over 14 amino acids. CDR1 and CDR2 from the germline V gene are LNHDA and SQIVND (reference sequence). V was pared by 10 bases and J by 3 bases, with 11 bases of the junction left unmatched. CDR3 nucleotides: TGTGCCACCTCTCCGGCGGGAGGAAACTACGAGCAGTACTTC. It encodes CATSPAGGNYEQYF.

The CDR3 DNA follows: TGTGCCAGCAGCCCGGAGGGGTACACAGATACGCAGTATTTT. Protein: CASSPEGYTDTQYF. V and J are TRBV9 and TRBJ2-3, with D perhaps TRBD2 (6 bases). CDR3 size: 14 residues. Germline V CDR1 and CDR2: SGDLS, YYNGEE. The ends were cut back, 4 bases at V and 2 bases at J, with 11 bases in the middle.

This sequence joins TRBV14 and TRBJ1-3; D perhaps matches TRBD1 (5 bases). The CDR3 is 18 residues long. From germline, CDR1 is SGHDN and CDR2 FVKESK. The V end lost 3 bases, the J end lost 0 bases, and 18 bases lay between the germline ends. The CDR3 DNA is TGTGCCAGCAGCCAGTTTTGGCTAGGGGCCAGCTCTGGAAACACCATATATTTT. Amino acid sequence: CASSQFWLGASSGNTIYF.

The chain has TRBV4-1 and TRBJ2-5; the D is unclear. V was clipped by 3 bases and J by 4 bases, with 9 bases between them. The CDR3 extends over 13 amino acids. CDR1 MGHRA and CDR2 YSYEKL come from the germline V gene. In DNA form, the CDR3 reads TGCGCCAGCAGCCAGTGGGTTCTAGAGACCCAGTACTTC. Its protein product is CASSQWVLETQYF.

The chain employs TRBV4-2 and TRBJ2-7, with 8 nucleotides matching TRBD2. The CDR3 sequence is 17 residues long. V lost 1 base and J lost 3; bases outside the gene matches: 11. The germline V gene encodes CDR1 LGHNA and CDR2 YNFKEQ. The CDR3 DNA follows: TGTGCCAGCAGCCAAGCCGGAGGACTAGCCGATTACTACGAGCAGTACTTC. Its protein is CASSQAGGLADYYEQYF.

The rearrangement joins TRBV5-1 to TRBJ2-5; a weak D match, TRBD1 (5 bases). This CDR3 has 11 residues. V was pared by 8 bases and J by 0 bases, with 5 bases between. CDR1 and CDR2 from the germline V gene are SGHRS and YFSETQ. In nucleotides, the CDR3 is TGCGCCAGGGACAACCAAGAGACCCAGTACTTC. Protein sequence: CARDNQETQYF. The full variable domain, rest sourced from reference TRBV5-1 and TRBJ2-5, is KAGVTQTPRYLIKTRGQQVTLSCSPISGHRSVSWYQQTPGQGLQFLFEYFSETQRNKGNFPGRFSGRQFSNSRSEMNVSTLELGDSALYLCARDNQETQYFGPGTRLLVL.

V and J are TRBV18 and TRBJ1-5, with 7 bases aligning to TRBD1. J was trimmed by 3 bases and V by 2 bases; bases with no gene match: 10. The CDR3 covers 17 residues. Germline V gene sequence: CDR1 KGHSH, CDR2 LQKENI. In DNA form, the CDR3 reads TGTGCCAGCTCACCAGACCCCGCTACAGGGGACAATCAGCCCCAGCATTTT. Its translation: CASSPDPATGDNQPQHF.

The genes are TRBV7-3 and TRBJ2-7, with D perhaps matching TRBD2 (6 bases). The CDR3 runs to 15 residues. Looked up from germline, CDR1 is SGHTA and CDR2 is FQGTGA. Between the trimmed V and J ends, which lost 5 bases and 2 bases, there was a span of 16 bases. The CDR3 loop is CASSPGPGLAYEQYF. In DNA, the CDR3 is TGTGCCAGCAGCCCCGGCCCGGGACTCGCCTACGAGCAGTACTTC. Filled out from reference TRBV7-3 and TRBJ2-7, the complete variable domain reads GAGVSQTPSNKVTEKGKYVELRCDPISGHTALYWYRQSLGQGPEFLIYFQGTGAADDSGLPNDRFFAVRPEGSVSTLKIQRTERGDSAVYLCASSPGPGLAYEQYFGPGTRLTVT.

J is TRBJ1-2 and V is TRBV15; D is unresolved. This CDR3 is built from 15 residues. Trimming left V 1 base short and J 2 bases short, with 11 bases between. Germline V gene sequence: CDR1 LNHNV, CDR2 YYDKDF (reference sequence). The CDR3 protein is CATSRATAENYGYTF. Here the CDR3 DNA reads TGTGCCACCAGCAGAGCCACCGCGGAGAACTATGGCTACACCTTC.

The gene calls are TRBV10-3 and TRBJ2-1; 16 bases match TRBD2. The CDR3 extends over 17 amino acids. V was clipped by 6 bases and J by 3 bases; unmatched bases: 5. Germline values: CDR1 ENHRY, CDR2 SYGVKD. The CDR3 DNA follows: TGTGCCATCAGGGGGACTAGCGGGAGGGCCGGCTACAATGAGCAGTTCTTC. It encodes CAIRGTSGRAGYNEQFF.

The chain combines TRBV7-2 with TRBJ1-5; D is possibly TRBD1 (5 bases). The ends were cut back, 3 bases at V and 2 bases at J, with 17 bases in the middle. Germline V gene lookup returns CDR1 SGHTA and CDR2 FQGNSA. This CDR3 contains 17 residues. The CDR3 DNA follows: TGTGCCAGCAGCTTTCGAGGAGCCGGAGGGGGCAATCAGCCCCAGCATTTT. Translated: CASSFRGAGGGNQPQHF.

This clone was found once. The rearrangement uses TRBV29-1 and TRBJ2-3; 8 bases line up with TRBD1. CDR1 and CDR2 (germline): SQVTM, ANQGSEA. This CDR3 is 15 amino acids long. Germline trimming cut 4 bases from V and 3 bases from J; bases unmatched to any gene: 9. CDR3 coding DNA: TGCAGCGTTGTTTCCGCGACAGGGGCAACAGATACGCAGTATTTT. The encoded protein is CSVVSATGATDTQYF.

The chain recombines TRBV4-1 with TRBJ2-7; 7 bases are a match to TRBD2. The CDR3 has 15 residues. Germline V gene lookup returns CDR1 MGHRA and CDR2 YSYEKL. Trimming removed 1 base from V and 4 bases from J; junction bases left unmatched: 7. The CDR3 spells CASSQGGGRGYEQYF. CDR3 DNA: TGCGCCAGCAGCCAAGGCGGCGGGAGAGGGTACGAGCAGTACTTC.

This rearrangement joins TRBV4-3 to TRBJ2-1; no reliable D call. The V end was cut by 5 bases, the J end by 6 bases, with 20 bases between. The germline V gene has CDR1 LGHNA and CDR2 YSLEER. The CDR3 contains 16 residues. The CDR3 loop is CASSSNGALDVNEQFF. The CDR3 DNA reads TGCGCCAGCAGCTCAAACGGCGCTTTGGACGTCAATGAGCAGTTCTTC.

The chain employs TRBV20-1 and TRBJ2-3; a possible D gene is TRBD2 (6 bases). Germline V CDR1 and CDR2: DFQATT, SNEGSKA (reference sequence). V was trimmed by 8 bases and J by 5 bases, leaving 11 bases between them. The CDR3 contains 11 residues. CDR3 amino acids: CSMAGRDTQYF. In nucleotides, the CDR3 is TGCAGTATGGCGGGAAGAGATACGCAGTATTTT.